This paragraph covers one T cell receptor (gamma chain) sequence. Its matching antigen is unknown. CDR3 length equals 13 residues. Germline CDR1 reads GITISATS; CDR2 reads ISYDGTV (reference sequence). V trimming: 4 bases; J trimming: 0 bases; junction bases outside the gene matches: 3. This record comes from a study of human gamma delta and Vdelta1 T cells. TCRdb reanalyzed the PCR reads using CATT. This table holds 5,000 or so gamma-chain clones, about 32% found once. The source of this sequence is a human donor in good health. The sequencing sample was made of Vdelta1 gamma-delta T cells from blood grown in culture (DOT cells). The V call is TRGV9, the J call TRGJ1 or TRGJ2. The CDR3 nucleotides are TGTGCCTTGTGGGACCCGAATTATTATAAGAAACTCTTT. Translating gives CALWDPNYYKKLF.